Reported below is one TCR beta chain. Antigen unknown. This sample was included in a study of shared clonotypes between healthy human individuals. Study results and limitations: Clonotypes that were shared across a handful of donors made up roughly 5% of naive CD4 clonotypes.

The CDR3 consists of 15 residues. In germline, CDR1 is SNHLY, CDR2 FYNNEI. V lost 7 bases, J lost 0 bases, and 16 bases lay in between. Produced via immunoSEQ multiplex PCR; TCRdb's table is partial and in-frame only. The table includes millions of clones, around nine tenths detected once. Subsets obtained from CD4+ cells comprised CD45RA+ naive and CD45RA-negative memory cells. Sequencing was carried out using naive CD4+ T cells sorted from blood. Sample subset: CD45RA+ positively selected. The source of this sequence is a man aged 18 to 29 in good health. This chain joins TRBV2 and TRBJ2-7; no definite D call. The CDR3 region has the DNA TGTGCCAGCACGTCGCAAGGGTCGAGCTCCTACGAGCAGTACTTC. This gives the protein CASTSQGSSSYEQYF.